These T cell receptor beta chains were read from a single sample in a study of cytomegalovirus exposure and HLA in healthy donors. Sequenced by immunoSEQ multiplex PCR; TCRdb stores in-frame clones only, minus some. Of about 210,000 clones in the sample, around three quarters were seen once. Source material: PBMCs. The receptors were sampled from a woman under 40 in good health and CMV-seropositive. The CDR3 runs from the conserved cysteine through the conserved F or W. D genes are given only for firm matches. Size is stated for part of the rows, as once, few or many counts, or as a class when the clone is expanded.

>.|TRBJ2-7|TRBV5-4|TRBD2
TGTGCCAGCAGCTTAGGAGCGGGGGGCAATACCTACGAGCAGTACTTC
CASSLGAGGNTYEQYF
>.|TRBJ1-2|TRBV30|TRBD1
TGTGCCTGGAGTGTAGGGGGCAGGTATTCGGGTGGCTACACCTTC
CAWSVGGRYSGGYTF
>.|TRBJ2-1|TRBV30|TRBD2
TGTGCCGGCTCGACCGGCGGGAGGGCCTCCTACAATGAGCAGTTCTTC
CAGSTGGRASYNEQFF
>.|TRBJ2-3|TRBV11-3|.
TGTGCCAGCAGCTCCGCGGGTGATGGCACAGATACGCAGTATTTT
CASSSAGDGTDTQYF
>few|TRBJ2-1|TRBV6-1|.
TGTGCCAGCAGTGAAGCGTCCGGGAGCTCCTACAATGAGCAGTTCTTC
CASSEASGSSYNEQFF
>.|TRBJ2-7|TRBV6-1|TRBD1
TGTGCCAGCAGTGAAGCTGAAAGGGGGCCATACGAGCAGTACTTC
CASSEAERGPYEQYF
>.|TRBJ2-2|TRBV28|TRBD2
TGTGCCAGCAGTCCGTTAGCGGGAGGGCCTAACGGGGAGCTGTTTTTT
CASSPLAGGPNGELFF
>once|TRBJ1-1|TRBV7-9|TRBD1
TGTGCCAGCAGGGGACAGGGTGTAAACACTGAAGCTTTCTTT
CASRGQGVNTEAFF
>.|TRBJ2-1|TRBV5-1|TRBD2
TGCGCCAGCAGCTCAGGACTAGCGGGAGGGCCGAATGAGCAGTTCTTC
CASSSGLAGGPNEQFF
>.|TRBJ2-1|TRBV19|.
TGTGCCAGTAGACTCGACAGGAGCTCCTACAATGAGCAGTTCTTC
CASRLDRSSYNEQFF
>.|TRBJ2-6|TRBV7-2|.
TGTGCCAGCAGCGTTGACATGGAGGCTGGGGCCAACGTCCTGACTTTC
CASSVDMEAGANVLTF
>.|TRBJ2-1|TRBV5-4|.
TGTGCCAGCAGCTTGGTAGTTTTAGGGAGCTCCTACAATGAGCAGTTCTTC
CASSLVVLGSSYNEQFF
>.|TRBJ2-1|TRBV6-4|TRBD2
TGTGCCAGCACCCAGTCTAGCGGGGGGGCGAATGAGCAGTTCTTC
CASTQSSGGANEQFF
>.|TRBJ1-6|TRBV7-2|.
TGTGCCAGCAGCGTCGACGGGGTTAATAATTCACCCCTCCACTTT
CASSVDGVNNSPLHF
>.|TRBJ1-1|TRBV28|.
TGTGCCAGCAGTTTAAGGGGCCGGAACACTGAAGCTTTCTTT
CASSLRGRNTEAFF
>.|TRBJ1-2|TRBV6-1|.
TGTGCCAGCAGAAAAAAGGGGAACTATGGCTACACCTTC
CASRKKGNYGYTF
>.|TRBJ2-7|TRBV5-1|TRBD1
TGCGCCAGCCGGACCGGGACAGCCTCCTACGAGCAGTACTTC
CASRTGTASYEQYF
>.|TRBJ1-2|TRBV7-2|.
TGTGCCAGCAGCTCGATACAGGGAATGGACGGCTACACCTTC
CASSSIQGMDGYTF
>.|TRBJ2-7|TRBV7-9|.
TGTGCCAGCAGCTTAAAGCCAGGGCCTATCTACGAGCAGTACTTC
CASSLKPGPIYEQYF
>.|TRBJ2-7|TRBV4-3|TRBD2
TGCGCCAGCAGCCAAGAGGGTCCAGCGGGGGGTTACGAGCAGTACTTC
CASSQEGPAGGYEQYF
>.|TRBJ2-7|TRBV5-1|TRBD2
TGCGCCAGCAGCACGGGAGGGACACCCGCCTACGAGCAGTACTTC
CASSTGGTPAYEQYF
>.|TRBJ2-2|TRBV4-3|.
TGCGCCAGCAGCCAAGTAACCTGGGGCGGCGGGGAGCTGTTTTTT
CASSQVTWGGGELFF
>.|TRBJ2-5|TRBV9|TRBD2
TGTGCCAGCAGCTCCCCAGCGGGGGGGGAGGGGGAGACCCAGTACTTC
CASSSPAGGEGETQYF
>.|TRBJ2-7|TRBV7-8|.
TGTGCCAGCAGCTTAAGCGACTCGGGTGGCGAGCAGTACTTC
CASSLSDSGGEQYF
>.|TRBJ2-7|TRBV6-5|TRBD1
TGTGCCAGCAGTACCAGGGGGCTTGGCTACGAGCAGTACTTC
CASSTRGLGYEQYF
>.|TRBJ2-2|TRBV21-1|.
TGTGCCAGCAGCAAAAGGGACAGGGGGTTTCGACGGCGGGGGACCGGGGAGCTGTTTTTT
CASSKRDRGFRRRGTGELFF
>once|TRBJ2-2|TRBV7-9|TRBD1
TGTTCCAGCAGTTTGACAGGGCTGAACACCGGGGAGCTGTTTTTT
CSSSLTGLNTGELFF
>.|TRBJ2-3|TRBV6-6|.
TGTGCCAGCAGCCCAACAGGAGCCGTGGAGACAGATACGCAGTATTTT
CASSPTGAVETDTQYF
>.|TRBJ1-1|TRBV6-1|.
TGTGCCAGCAGTGCCATCACAGGGTTGAACACTGAAGCTTTCTTT
CASSAITGLNTEAFF
>.|TRBJ2-7|TRBV6-1|TRBD1
TGTGCCAGCAGGATGGGACAGGTCTACGAGCAGTACTTC
CASRMGQVYEQYF
>.|TRBJ1-2|TRBV11-2|.
TGTGCCAGCAGCCTCTACCGCAGGGGCGGAGCTACCTATGGCTACACCTTC
CASSLYRRGGATYGYTF
>.|TRBJ2-7|TRBV5-1|.
TGCGCCAGCAGCCCGACCGCCGGAGGCTCCTACGAGCAGTACTTC
CASSPTAGGSYEQYF
>.|TRBJ1-1|TRBV11-2|.
TGTGCCAGCAGCTTAGCCCAGGGCAACACTGAAGCTTTCTTT
CASSLAQGNTEAFF
>.|TRBJ1-5|TRBV14|.
TGTGCCAGCAGCCAGAGCGGGTATGCTCAGCCCCAGCATTTT
CASSQSGYAQPQHF
>few|TRBJ2-7|TRBV19|TRBD2
TGTGCCAGTAGTGGCGGGGGATCGTACGAGCAGTACTTC
CASSGGGSYEQYF
>.|TRBJ1-2|TRBV19|TRBD1
TGTGCCAGTAGCTTGACAGGGGGCCTCTACACCTTC
CASSLTGGLYTF
>.|TRBJ2-5|TRBV5-1|.
TGCGCCAGCACCCGCCGGGGTTATGAGACCCAGTACTTC
CASTRRGYETQYF
>once|TRBJ1-6|TRBV10-3|TRBD1
TGTGCCACAGGGGGGAGTCGGTTGTCACCCCTCCACTTT
CATGGSRLSPLHF
>.|TRBJ2-1|TRBV7-2|TRBD2
TGTGCCAGCAGGGCTAGCGGACACAATGAGCAGTTCTTC
CASRASGHNEQFF
>.|TRBJ2-5|TRBV2|TRBD1
TGTGCCAGCAGTGAAGCGCTTCAGGGGGCCCACCTTGAGACCCAGTACTTC
CASSEALQGAHLETQYF
>once|TRBJ1-1|TRBV5-1|.
TGCGCCAGCAGTGTACAGGGCCCGAACACTGAAGCTTTCTTT
CASSVQGPNTEAFF
>.|TRBJ2-3|TRBV9|.
TGTGCCAGCAGCGTAGTAGCGGCTGGGGGGGATACGCAGTATTTT
CASSVVAAGGDTQYF
>.|TRBJ2-3|TRBV9|.
TGTGCCAGCAGCGTAGGGGAGGTAATCACAGATACGCAGTATTTT
CASSVGEVITDTQYF
>.|TRBJ2-7|TRBV5-1|TRBD1
TGCGCCAGCAGCTGGACAGGGGGCGCGGCCTACGAGCAGTACTTC
CASSWTGGAAYEQYF
>.|TRBJ1-5|TRBV6-6|TRBD1
TGTGCCAGCAGTGGACAGGGATCAGAGCGCAATCAGCCCCAGCATTTT
CASSGQGSERNQPQHF